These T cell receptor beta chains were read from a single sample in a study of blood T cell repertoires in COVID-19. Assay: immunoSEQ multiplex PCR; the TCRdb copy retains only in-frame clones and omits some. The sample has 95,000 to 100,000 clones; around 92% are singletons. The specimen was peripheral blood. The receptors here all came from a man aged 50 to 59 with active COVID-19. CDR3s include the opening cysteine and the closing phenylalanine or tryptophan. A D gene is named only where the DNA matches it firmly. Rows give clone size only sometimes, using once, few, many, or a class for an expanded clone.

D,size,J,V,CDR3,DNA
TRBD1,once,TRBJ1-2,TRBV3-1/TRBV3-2,CASSQGETGSYGYTF,TGTGCCAGCAGCCAAGGGGAGACAGGGAGCTATGGCTACACCTTC
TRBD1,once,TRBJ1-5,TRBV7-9,CASSSGQINQPQHF,TGTGCCAGCAGCTCGGGACAGATAAATCAGCCCCAGCATTTT
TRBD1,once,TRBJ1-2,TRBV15,CATSRVGQGNYGYTF,TGTGCCACCAGCAGAGTGGGACAGGGAAACTATGGCTACACCTTC
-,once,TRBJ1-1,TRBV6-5,CASSYSSRRGNTEAFF,TGTGCCAGCAGTTACTCGAGTCGGCGGGGGAACACTGAAGCTTTCTTT
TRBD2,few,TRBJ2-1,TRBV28,CASSGTSGRSGNEQFF,TGTGCCAGCAGTGGGACTAGCGGGAGGTCTGGCAATGAGCAGTTCTTC
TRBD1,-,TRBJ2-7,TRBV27,CASSRTGVIGYEQYF,TGTGCCAGCAGTCGGACAGGGGTTATTGGCTACGAGCAGTACTTC
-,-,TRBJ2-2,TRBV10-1,CASSESRGNRAGTGELFF,TGCGCCAGCAGTGAGTCGCGGGGGAACAGGGCAGGTACCGGGGAGCTGTTTTTT
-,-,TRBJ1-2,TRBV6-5,CASSNRRDYGYTF,TGTGCCAGCAGCAATAGACGGGACTATGGCTACACCTTC
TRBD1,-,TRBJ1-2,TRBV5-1,CASIPSTGTNYGYTF,TGCGCCAGCATCCCGTCGACAGGGACTAACTATGGCTACACCTTC
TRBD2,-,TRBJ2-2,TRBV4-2,CASSQSATSGTGGELFF,TGTGCCAGCAGCCAGTCCGCCACTAGCGGGACGGGTGGGGAGCTGTTTTTT
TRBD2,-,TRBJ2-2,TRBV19,CASSIDVWTRGNSGELFF,TGTGCCAGTAGTATAGATGTTTGGACTAGAGGTAACAGCGGGGAGCTGTTTTTT
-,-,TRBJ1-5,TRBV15,CATSRDRFSNQPQHF,TGTGCCACCAGCAGAGATCGGTTTAGCAATCAGCCCCAGCATTTT
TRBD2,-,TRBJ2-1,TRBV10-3,CAISETRAGVQSAEQFF,TGTGCCATCAGTGAAACGAGAGCGGGAGTCCAATCTGCTGAGCAGTTCTTC
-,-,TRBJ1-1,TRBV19,CASSFGGTTEAFF,TGTGCCAGTAGTTTTGGGGGGACCACTGAAGCTTTCTTT
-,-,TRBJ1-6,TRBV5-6,CASSERRGATAPLHF,TGTGCCAGCAGCGAACGACGGGGGGCTACTGCACCCCTCCACTTT
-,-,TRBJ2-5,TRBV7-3,CASSLNGRGETQYF,TGTGCCAGCAGCTTAAACGGGAGAGGGGAGACCCAGTACTTC
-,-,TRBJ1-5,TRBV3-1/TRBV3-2,CASSQTGRNQPQHF,TGTGCCAGCAGCCAAACAGGTCGAAATCAGCCCCAGCATTTT